One sample yielded the 26 T cell receptor beta chains listed below, sequenced in a study of blood T cells in healthy people across ages. With a J-beta primer mix and a sample-barcoded 5' primer, a second PCR ran about 7 to 12 cycles. Using its own MiXCR run on the 5' RACE reads, TCRdb lists one record per CDR3 protein. The top ten clones hold more than 20% of a sample with approximately 1,700,000 distinct CDR3 sequences, around 40% of them seen once. The specimen was blood. The source is a human donor in good health.

CDR3 sequence reads: CASSPGGTYEQFF. As DNA, the CDR3 is TGTGCCAGCAGCCCGGGGGGCACCTACGAGCAGTTCTTC. This rearrangement joins TRBV12-3 or TRBV12-4 to TRBJ2-1; maybe TRBD2 (7 bases). The CDR3 length is 13 residues. V gave up 6 bases and J gave up 10 bases, with 16 bases separating them.

As for this clonotype: One junction end disagrees with the germline gene, perhaps due to a read error. V is TRBV12-3 or TRBV12-4 and J is TRBJ1-6; D perhaps matches TRBD1 (5 bases). The CDR3 is made up of 14 amino acids. The CDR3 DNA follows: TGTACCAGCAGCCAGGGACTATGGGGTTCACCCCTCCACTTT. Residues: CTSSQGLWGSPLHF.

Turning to this clonotype: A junction end diverges from the germline sequence, so it may reflect a read error. This chain connects TRBV6-5 to TRBJ1-5, with TRBD1 matching 7 bases. The CDR3 length is 19 residues. Germline lookup yields CDR1 MNHEY and CDR2 SVGAGI. The CDR3 here is CASGYIRDSPILRNQPQHF. DNA for the CDR3: TGTGCCAGCGGTTACATCCGGGACAGCCCGATACTACGGAATCAGCCCCAGCATTTT.

For this clonotype: At one end, the junction sequence differs from germline, possibly due to a read error. This rearrangement joins TRBV6-2 or TRBV6-3 to TRBJ2-1; 8 bases line up with TRBD2. Looked up from germline, CDR1 is MNHEY and CDR2 is SVGEGT. The CDR3 is made up of 14 amino acids. The CDR3, as DNA: TGTGTCAGCAGTTTACCGGGACTAGAGAATGAGCAGTTCTTC. The encoded protein is CVSSLPGLENEQFF.

Regarding this clonotype: A read error may produce the germline difference seen at one junction end. This rearrangement joins TRBV28 to TRBJ1-4; D unclear. The CDR3 contains 14 residues. Per the germline V gene, CDR1 is MDHEN and CDR2 is SYDVKM. The CDR3 DNA is TGTGCCAGCAGTCCGAGGAACTTTAATGAAAAGCTGTTTTTT. Its translation: CASSPRNFNEKLFF.

The chain has TRBV7-9 and TRBJ1-4, with TRBD1 as a possible D gene (6 bases). The CDR3 contains 14 residues. V lost 1 base, J lost 7 bases, and 10 bases lay in between. Germline-derived CDR1 and CDR2 are SEHNR and FQNEAQ (reference sequence). The CDR3 bases are TGTGCCAGCAGCTTAGGGATACAGGGTGAAAAACTGTTTTTT. Protein product: CASSLGIQGEKLFF.

The chain uses TRBV12-3 or TRBV12-4 and TRBJ2-7; D is unclear. V was shortened by 4 bases and J by 2 bases, with 9 bases between the two germline ends. The CDR3 totals 13 residues. The CDR3 DNA is TGTGCCAGCAGTTGGGCCTCCCCCTACGAGCAGTACTTC. Protein product: CASSWASPYEQYF.

Remarks on this clonotype: Germline and junction disagree at one end, which may indicate a read error. The chain combines TRBV9 with TRBJ2-1, with 9 nucleotides matching TRBD1. Germline V gene lookup returns CDR1 SGDLS and CDR2 YYNGEE. CDR3 length: 15 residues. The DNA of the CDR3 is TGTGCCGGCAGCGCCATGGGGGACAGGGATAATGAGCAGTTCTTC. Translating it yields CAGSAMGDRDNEQFF.

In this sample, this clonotype turned up a few times. The chain has TRBV9 and TRBJ1-2; 9 bases match TRBD1. This CDR3 is 15 amino acids long. The germline gives CDR1 SGDLS, CDR2 YYNGEE. Unmatched junction bases numbered 11, after V lost 4 bases and J lost 7 bases. CDR3 residues: CASSIRQGESGGYTF. The DNA for the CDR3 is TGTGCCAGCAGCATACGACAGGGGGAGTCGGGTGGCTACACCTTC.

This clonotype was counted once. This rearrangement joins TRBV5-1 to TRBJ2-3; D is unresolved. V was clipped by 6 bases and J by 2 bases, with 13 bases between them. The CDR3 runs 14 residues. CDR1 is SGHRS and CDR2 is YFSETQ in the germline V gene. This chain's CDR3 is CASKGATFTDTQYF. CDR3 nucleotide sequence: TGCGCCAGCAAAGGCGCGACTTTCACAGATACGCAGTATTTT.

This clonotype occurred a few times. The J gene is TRBJ2-1, the V gene TRBV2, with TRBD2 identical over 8 bases. This CDR3 has 16 residues. J lost 9 bases, V lost 7 bases, and 17 bases had no gene match. Per the germline V gene, CDR1 is SNHLY and CDR2 is FYNNEI. The CDR3 spells CASKRVGAGGVGEQFF. CDR3 nucleotides: TGTGCCAGCAAACGGGTCGGCGCGGGGGGCGTTGGTGAGCAGTTCTTC.

The rearrangement uses TRBV5-6 and TRBJ1-6, with 9 bases aligning to TRBD1. V was pared by 0 bases and J by 8 bases, with 6 bases of the junction left unmatched. The CDR3 contains 16 residues. Looked up from germline, CDR1 is SGHDT and CDR2 is YYEEEE. CDR3 loop: CASSLESGTGYSPLHF. Written as DNA, the CDR3 is TGTGCCAGCAGCTTGGAGTCCGGGACAGGGTATTCACCCCTCCACTTT.

This clonotype came up a few times. The genes are TRBV28 and TRBJ1-2; possible D gene TRBD1, 6 bases. The CDR3 is 13 amino acids. CDR1 is MDHEN and CDR2 is SYDVKM in the germline V gene. With 10 bases removed from V and 6 bases from J, the gap between germline ends came to 18 bases. The CDR3 DNA is TGTGCCACCAGAGGCGGGGGGGCTCATGGCTACACCTTC. Amino acid sequence: CATRGGGAHGYTF.

The chain recombines TRBV29-1 with TRBJ1-2; D may be TRBD1 (5 bases). V was trimmed by 0 bases and J by 0 bases, leaving 11 bases between them. Germline assignment: CDR1 SQVTM and CDR2 ANQGSEA. This CDR3 is 15 amino acids long. The CDR3 nucleotides are TGCAGCGTTGAAGAGAGGTCGGGGCCTAACTATGGCTACACCTTC. This translates into CSVEERSGPNYGYTF.

This chain's CDR3 is CASSFLDGNYGYTF. The DNA for the CDR3 is TGTGCCAGCAGTTTCTTGGACGGGAACTATGGCTACACCTTC. The J gene is TRBJ1-2, the V gene TRBV6-6; D is unresolved. The germline CDR1 and CDR2 sequences are MNHNY and SVGAGI (reference sequence). V shed 4 bases and J shed 2 bases, with 11 bases lying between them. The CDR3 is 14 residues long.

This chain joins TRBV5-1 and TRBJ1-1; unclear D gene. The V end lost 0 bases, the J end lost 1 base, and 10 bases lay between the germline ends. The CDR3 has 15 amino acids. The germline V gene encodes CDR1 SGHRS and CDR2 YFSETQ. The CDR3 coding sequence is TGCGCCAGCAGCTTGGTCCCGGACCAGAACACTGAAGCTTTCTTT. Translating it yields CASSLVPDQNTEAFF.

The rearrangement uses TRBV6-2 or TRBV6-3 and TRBJ2-7; D remains ambiguous. From germline, CDR1 is MNHEY and CDR2 SVGEGT. CDR3 length: 13 amino acids. V gave up 2 bases and J gave up 3 bases, with 8 bases separating them. The DNA of the CDR3 is TGTGCCAGCAGTTACACCGCATACTACGAGCAGTACTTC. The encoded protein is CASSYTAYYEQYF.

In this sample, this clonotype turned up a few times. The chain carries TRBV5-1 and TRBJ1-1, with a weak D call TRBD1 (6 bases). The CDR3 extends over 16 amino acids. V lost 4 bases, J lost 1 base, and 17 bases lay in between. CDR1 is SGHRS and CDR2 is YFSETQ in the germline V gene. CDR3 protein: CASSPLPRGQNTEAFF. CDR3 DNA: TGCGCCAGCAGCCCTCTCCCAAGGGGACAGAACACTGAAGCTTTCTTT.

The chain is built from TRBV2 and TRBJ2-7; D ambiguous. With 4 bases removed from V and 3 bases from J, the gap between germline ends came to 10 bases. The CDR3 extends over 13 amino acids. Per germline, CDR1 SNHLY and CDR2 FYNNEI. CDR3 sequence: CASSVDLGYEQYF. CDR3 coding DNA: TGTGCCAGCAGTGTAGATTTAGGCTACGAGCAGTACTTC. Based on the CDR3 plus reference TRBV2 and TRBJ2-7, the full variable domain is EPEVTQTPSHQVTQMGQEVILRCVPISNHLYFYWYRQILGQKVEFLVSFYNNEISEKSEIFDDQFSVERPDGSNFTLKIRSTKLEDSAMYFCASSVDLGYEQYFGPGTRLTVT.

The chain is built from TRBV7-2 and TRBJ2-5; 9 nucleotides line up with TRBD2. With V trimmed by 3 bases and J by 7 bases, 9 bases remained unmatched. CDR1 and CDR2 (germline): SGHTA, FQGNSA. The CDR3 runs to 15 residues. This chain's CDR3 is CASSLEGGGAATQYF. CDR3 bases: TGTGCCAGCAGCTTGGAGGGCGGGGGGGCAGCGACCCAGTACTTC.

This clonotype was detected many times. For the CDR3, the DNA is TGTGCCAGCACCCCCGGTGTTGAGCAGTTCTTC. It specifies CASTPGVEQFF. The V gene is TRBV28, the J gene TRBJ2-1; D not resolved. CDR1 and CDR2 from the germline V gene are MDHEN and SYDVKM. Trimming took off 7 bases at V and 9 bases at J, with 10 bases between the two ends. The CDR3 sequence is 11 residues long. The entire variable domain, with the rest obtained from reference TRBV28 and TRBJ2-1, is as follows: DVKVTQSSRYLVKRTGEKVFLECVQDMDHENMFWYRQDPGLGLRLIYFSYDVKMKEKGDIPEGYSVSREKKERFSLILESASTNQTSMYLCASTPGVEQFFGPGTRLTVL.

The chain combines TRBV6-5 with TRBJ2-1; D call uncertain. The germline V and J ends were trimmed by 0 bases and 8 bases, with 14 bases remaining between them. The CDR3 extends over 15 amino acids. Germline V gene sequence: CDR1 MNHEY, CDR2 SVGAGI. The CDR3 spells CASSYSAVGGDEQFF. The DNA of the CDR3 is TGTGCCAGCAGTTACTCGGCAGTGGGCGGCGATGAGCAGTTCTTC.

The genes are TRBV18 and TRBJ1-5; 9 bases line up with TRBD1. This CDR3 contains 15 residues. The trim removed 6 bases at V and 3 bases at J, leaving 6 bases unmatched. Germline V gene sequence: CDR1 KGHSH, CDR2 LQKENI. CDR3 sequence (DNA): TGTGCCAGCTCCCTCGGGACAGGGCCCAATCAGCCCCAGCATTTT. It translates to CASSLGTGPNQPQHF. Together with reference TRBV18 and TRBJ1-5, the CDR3 gives the full variable domain: NAGVMQNPRHLVRRRGQEARLRCSPMKGHSHVYWYRQLPEEGLKFMVYLQKENIIDESGMPKERFSAEFPKEGPSILRIQQVVRGDSAAYFCASSLGTGPNQPQHFGDGTRLSIL.

J is TRBJ2-3 and V is TRBV5-1; unclear D gene. V lost 4 bases, J lost 2 bases, and 14 bases lay in between. Germline CDR1 SGHRS, CDR2 YFSETQ. The CDR3 runs to 15 residues. The CDR3 sequence is CASSQRSDFTDTQYF. The CDR3 nucleotides read TGCGCCAGCAGCCAGCGATCAGATTTCACAGATACGCAGTATTTT. Full variable domain (rest looked up from reference TRBV5-1 and TRBJ2-3): KAGVTQTPRYLIKTRGQQVTLSCSPISGHRSVSWYQQTPGQGLQFLFEYFSETQRNKGNFPGRFSGRQFSNSRSEMNVSTLELGDSALYLCASSQRSDFTDTQYFGPGTRLTVL.

The sample holds many counts of this clonotype. The rearrangement joins TRBV29-1 to TRBJ2-7, with D perhaps assigned TRBD1 or TRBD2 (5 bases each). Germline V gene lookup returns CDR1 SQVTM and CDR2 ANQGSEA. CDR3 size: 13 residues. The V end was cut by 4 bases, the J end by 1 base, with 11 bases between. The CDR3 nucleotides read TGCAGCGTTGGTATCTGGGGGTCCTACGAGCAGTACTTC. This translates into CSVGIWGSYEQYF.

This chain uses TRBV12-5 with TRBJ1-3; no reliable D call. The V end was cut by 4 bases, the J end by 7 bases, with 8 bases between. This CDR3 is 12 amino acids long. Germline CDR1 reads LGHNT; CDR2 reads FRNRAP. The CDR3: CASGSPWNTIYF. In DNA form, the CDR3 reads TGTGCTAGTGGTTCTCCTTGGAACACCATATATTTT.